Listed below are T cell receptor beta chains from one sample, sequenced in a study of T-cell reconstitution after alpha-beta-depleted transplantation in children. Using its own MiXCR run on the PCR reads, TCRdb lists one record per CDR3 protein. Altogether around 500,000 distinct CDR3 sequences are present, around 13% being singletons, with the ten largest covering less than 6.5%. Sample: PBMCs from the stem cell graft donor, taken from the stem cell graft. Receptor source: a human donor who donated a stem cell graft to a child with combined immunodeficiency. The conserved cysteine and the conserved F or W are not part of the CDR3 here. Each record gives: clone size, J gene, V gene, CDR3 protein. Some rows mark clone size as missing; the rest say once, few, many or name a class of expanded clone.

>few|TRBJ2-7|TRBV29-1
SVIRTGYEQY
>few|TRBJ2-2|TRBV20-1
SASLMGGGNTGELF
>-|TRBJ2-5|TRBV7-2
ASTRRGQAVETQY
>many|TRBJ2-1|TRBV20-1
SANPGLGQTNEQF
>many|TRBJ1-1|TRBV12-3/TRBV12-4
ASSPNPQGDTEAF
>-|TRBJ1-1|TRBV12-3/TRBV12-4
ASRMEGVTEAF
>-|TRBJ1-1|TRBV7-2
ASSTKGLGTEAF
>many|TRBJ2-2|TRBV20-1
SARGGSDTGELF
>few|TRBJ1-1|TRBV7-9
ASSSSGGKQTEAF
>-|TRBJ2-5|TRBV30
AWSTGAGEETQY